The 17 T cell receptor beta chains below all came from one sample that was sequenced in a study of blood T cell repertoires in COVID-19. TCRdb's copy holds only in-frame clones and misses some; the assay was immunoSEQ multiplex PCR. The profile shows roughly 290,000 clones, around 81% of them singletons. Material for sequencing was peripheral blood. The receptors were gathered from a woman in her 50s with active or convalescent COVID-19.

The CDR3 DNA follows: TGTGCCAGCAGGAGCGCGGGGGGGGCGTGGGCCTACGAGCAGTACTTC. This encodes CASRSAGGAWAYEQYF. The chain has TRBV2 and TRBJ2-7, with 9 nucleotides matching TRBD2. Germline V gene sequence: CDR1 SNHLY, CDR2 FYNNEI. The CDR3 is 16 amino acids. Trimming removed 6 bases from V and 2 bases from J; junction bases left unmatched: 11.

This clone was counted between two and nine times. The chain combines TRBV2 with TRBJ2-7; possibly TRBD2 for D (5 bases). Trimming cost V 3 bases and J 0 bases, with 15 bases left between them. The CDR3 is 16 amino acids. Germline lookup yields CDR1 SNHLY and CDR2 FYNNEI. The CDR3 sequence: CASSDFVTGSSYEQYF. The DNA for the CDR3 is TGTGCCAGCAGTGATTTCGTAACGGGATCCTCCTACGAGCAGTACTTC.

The chain has TRBV29-1 and TRBJ2-5; TRBD2 agrees at 7 bases. Germline V gene data show CDR1 as SQVTM and CDR2 as ANQGSEA. V shed 1 base and J 2 bases; nucleotides not matched to a gene: 1. This CDR3 is 13 amino acids long. The CDR3 DNA reads as TGCAGCGTTGAAGCTAGCGGACAAGAGACCCAGTACTTC. This encodes CSVEASGQETQYF.

This clone was seen just once. This same CDR3 is encoded by further DNA sequences in the sample. V and J are TRBV18 and TRBJ1-2; a weak D match, TRBD1 (5 bases). Germline lookup yields CDR1 KGHSH and CDR2 LQKENI. The CDR3 is made up of 13 amino acids. Trimming took off 2 bases at V and 2 bases at J, with 6 bases between the two ends. The CDR3 nucleotides are TGTGCCAGCTCACCAGCAGGGAACTATGGCTACACCTTC. It specifies CASSPAGNYGYTF.

This clone was observed once. Other DNA sequences within the sample encode an identical CDR3. V usage is TRBV3-1 (or the pseudogene TRBV3-2) and J usage is TRBJ2-3; 7 bases fit TRBD2. CDR1 and CDR2 (germline): LGHDT, YNNKEL (reference sequence). Germline trimming cut 0 bases from V and 0 bases from J; bases unmatched to any gene: 12. The CDR3 runs 19 residues. The CDR3 DNA reads TGTGCCAGCAGCCAAGATCTCCCATCCCTTAGCGGGAGCACAGATACGCAGTATTTT. Translated, it gives CASSQDLPSLSGSTDTQYF.

The sample holds one count of this clone. The chain links TRBV5-6 to TRBJ2-7; 8 bases line up with TRBD1. J lost 3 bases, V lost 1 base, and 6 bases had no gene match. This CDR3 has 15 amino acids. CDR1 and CDR2 from the germline V gene are SGHDT and YYEEEE. The CDR3 loop is CASSLRQGRNYEQYF. In DNA, the CDR3 is TGTGCCAGCAGCTTGCGACAGGGGCGAAACTACGAGCAGTACTTC. Combining the CDR3 with reference TRBV5-6 and TRBJ2-7 gives the whole variable domain DAGVTQSPTHLIKTRGQQVTLRCSPKSGHDTVSWYQQALGQGPQFIFQYYEEEERQRGNFPDRFSGHQFPNYSSELNVNALLLGDSALYLCASSLRQGRNYEQYFGPGTRLTVT.

This sequence joins TRBV4-1 and TRBJ2-1, with TRBD2 matching 8 bases. The CDR3 has 15 residues. The V gene end was trimmed by 7 bases and the J gene end by 4 bases; junction bases not matched to a gene: 9. CDR1 and CDR2 from the germline V gene are MGHRA and YSYEKL. CDR3 in amino acids: CASTRLGLVYNEQFF. CDR3 sequence (DNA): TGCGCCAGCACCCGTTTGGGACTAGTGTACAATGAGCAGTTCTTC.

The chain recombines TRBV29-1 with TRBJ2-1; D perhaps matches TRBD2 (5 bases). This CDR3 is built from 16 residues. V lost 5 bases, J lost 0 bases, and 17 bases lay in between. Germline V CDR1 and CDR2: SQVTM, ANQGSEA. In nucleotides, the CDR3 is TGCAGCGTTTCTGTGTTGGACGCGGGCTCCTACAATGAGCAGTTCTTC. It translates to CSVSVLDAGSYNEQFF.

The rearrangement uses TRBV7-6 and TRBJ2-7; TRBD1 matches 12 bases. V shed 2 bases, J shed 3 bases, and the junction held 17 bases outside the gene matches. The CDR3 covers 20 residues. CDR1 is SGHVS and CDR2 is FNYEAQ in the germline V gene. CDR3 nucleotides: TGTGCCAGCAGCTTAAAGGGATCCGGGACAGGGGGCGCCCGCTTCTACGAGCAGTACTTC. Its protein is CASSLKGSGTGGARFYEQYF.

The chain links TRBV5-4 to TRBJ2-7; 7 bases line up with TRBD1. Per germline, CDR1 SGHNT and CDR2 YYREEE (reference sequence). J was trimmed by 4 bases and V by 9 bases; bases with no gene match: 10. The CDR3 is 13 amino acids. For the CDR3, the DNA is TGTGCCACCGGGACAGCTACGCTTTACGAGCAGTACTTC. Protein product: CATGTATLYEQYF.

The count of this clone is one. This chain connects TRBV6-5 to TRBJ2-7; 7 nucleotides line up with TRBD1. After removal of 4 bases from V and 3 bases from J, the junction contained 6 bases not matched to a gene. This CDR3 contains 14 residues. Germline assignment: CDR1 MNHEY and CDR2 SVGAGI. In DNA, the CDR3 is TGTGCCAGCAGTTCAGACAGGGAAAGCTACGAGCAGTACTTC. Protein: CASSSDRESYEQYF.

This clone was found a few times. V and J are TRBV14 and TRBJ2-7; maybe TRBD1 (6 bases). The CDR3 covers 17 residues. Germline V gene lookup returns CDR1 SGHDN and CDR2 FVKESK. Trimming removed 1 base from V and 0 bases from J, with 16 bases in between. The CDR3, as DNA: TGTGCCAGCAGCCAAGCGTTCTTGGGGGCTAGCTCCTACGAGCAGTACTTC. Its translation: CASSQAFLGASSYEQYF.

This clone was recorded only once. The chain uses TRBV7-8 and TRBJ1-5, with 10 bases fitting TRBD1. The germline CDR1 and CDR2 sequences are SGHVS and FQNEAQ. This CDR3 comprises 17 residues. Trimming cost V 3 bases and J 0 bases; bases outside gene matches: 5. The DNA for the CDR3 is TGTGCCAGCAGCTTCGGGACAGGGGCATATAGCAATCAGCCCCAGCATTTT. Protein sequence: CASSFGTGAYSNQPQHF.

V gene TRBV11-2 combines with J gene TRBJ2-1; 7 bases are a match to TRBD2. Germline trimming cut 1 base from V and 7 bases from J; bases unmatched to any gene: 7. There are 15 residues in the CDR3. Germline CDR1 is SGHAT and CDR2 is FQNNGV. The CDR3 coding sequence is TGTGCCAGCAGCTTAGGGTTACTAGCGAGGAATGAGCAGTTCTTC. Amino acid sequence: CASSLGLLARNEQFF.

This clone is a singleton in its sample. This chain links TRBV7-9 with TRBJ2-2; the D gene is possibly TRBD1 (5 bases). V was cut by 8 bases and J by 6 bases, with 13 bases left in between. This CDR3 spans 13 amino acids. Germline CDR1 reads SEHNR; CDR2 reads FQNEAQ (reference sequence). The DNA for the CDR3 is TGTGCCAGCTGTCTTGAAGGGGCCGGGGAGCTGTTTTTT. Translation: CASCLEGAGELFF.

The genes are TRBV23-1 and TRBJ2-1; 13 nucleotides align to TRBD2. TRBV23-1 is classed as an ORF, of uncertain function. The CDR3 length is 18 residues. Trimming removed 3 bases from V and 0 bases from J; junction bases left unmatched: 5. The CDR3 protein is CASSHRLAGGLSYNEQFF. CDR3 nucleotide sequence: TGCGCCAGCAGTCATAGACTAGCGGGAGGCCTCTCCTACAATGAGCAGTTCTTC.

This clone was observed a few times. The J gene is TRBJ2-2, the V gene TRBV5-1; possible D gene TRBD2, 6 bases. The V gene lost 4 bases and the J gene lost 4 bases, with 20 bases spanning the gap. The germline gives CDR1 SGHRS, CDR2 YFSETQ. The CDR3 runs to 17 residues. The CDR3: CASSPEGNRGLTGELFF. The DNA for the CDR3 is TGCGCCAGCAGCCCGGAGGGAAACAGAGGTCTCACCGGGGAGCTGTTTTTT.